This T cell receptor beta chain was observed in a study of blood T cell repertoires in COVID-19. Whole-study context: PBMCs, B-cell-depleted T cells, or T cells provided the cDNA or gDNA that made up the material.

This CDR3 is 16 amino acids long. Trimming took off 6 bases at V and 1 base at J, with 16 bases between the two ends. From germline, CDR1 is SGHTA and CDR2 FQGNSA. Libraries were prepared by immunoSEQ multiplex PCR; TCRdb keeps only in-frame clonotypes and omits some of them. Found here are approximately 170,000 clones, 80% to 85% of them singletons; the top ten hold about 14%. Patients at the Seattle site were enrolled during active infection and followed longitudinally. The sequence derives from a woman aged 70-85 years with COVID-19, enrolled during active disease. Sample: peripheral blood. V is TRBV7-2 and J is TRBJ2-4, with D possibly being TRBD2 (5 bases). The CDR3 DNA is TGTGCCAGCAGTCCGAGGGTTTCGGTGGCCAAAAACATTCAGTACTTC. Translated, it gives CASSPRVSVAKNIQYF.